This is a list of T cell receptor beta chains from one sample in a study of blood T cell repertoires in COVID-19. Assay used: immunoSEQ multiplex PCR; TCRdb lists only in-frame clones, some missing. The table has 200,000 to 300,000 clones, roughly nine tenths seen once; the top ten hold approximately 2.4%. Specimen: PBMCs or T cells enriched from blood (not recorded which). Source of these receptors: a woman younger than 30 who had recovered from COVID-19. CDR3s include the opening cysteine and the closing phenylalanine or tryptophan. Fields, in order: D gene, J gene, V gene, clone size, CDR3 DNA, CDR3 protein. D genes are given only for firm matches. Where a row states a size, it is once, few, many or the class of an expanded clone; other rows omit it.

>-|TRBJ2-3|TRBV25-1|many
TGTGCCAGCAGTGAGCTAGCGCTCACAGATACGCAGTATTTT
CASSELALTDTQYF
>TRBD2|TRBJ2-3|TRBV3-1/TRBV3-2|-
TGTGCCAGCAGACTAGAGCGGGAGGCCGCCCATACGCAGTATTTT
CASRLEREAAHTQYF
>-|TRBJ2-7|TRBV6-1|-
TGTGCCAGCAGTGAAGATTTCATCTACGAGCAGTACTTC
CASSEDFIYEQYF
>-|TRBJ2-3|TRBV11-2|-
TGTGCCAGCAGCTTAGTGTCAGGTCGGACAGATACGCAGTATTTT
CASSLVSGRTDTQYF
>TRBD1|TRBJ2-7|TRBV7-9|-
TGTGCCAGCAGCCCAGACAGGGGTAGCGAGCAGTACTTC
CASSPDRGSEQYF
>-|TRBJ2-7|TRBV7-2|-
TGTGCCAGCAGCTTAGGTGGAGGGGGCGCGCGCGAAGACTTC
CASSLGGGGAREDF
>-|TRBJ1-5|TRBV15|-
TGTGCCACCAGCTTCCCGTACGGGGGGCCTAATCAGCCCCAGCATTTT
CATSFPYGGPNQPQHF
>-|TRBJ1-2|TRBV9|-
TGTGCCAGCAGCGGATACTCAGGGGAGAGGGGCTACACCTTC
CASSGYSGERGYTF
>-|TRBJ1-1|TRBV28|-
TGTGCCAGCAGTACAGGGTATCTTGAAGCTTTCTTT
CASSTGYLEAFF
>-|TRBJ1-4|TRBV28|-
TGTGCCAGCAGTTTAAGACAGGAGTCTAATGAAAAACTGTTTTTT
CASSLRQESNEKLFF
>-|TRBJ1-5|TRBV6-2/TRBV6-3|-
TGTGCCAGCAGCCAACAAAGATCGGGTTTAAATCAGCCCCAGCATTTT
CASSQQRSGLNQPQHF
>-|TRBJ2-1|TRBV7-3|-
TGTGCCAGCAGCTTAGGTTACAACAATGAGCAGTTCTTC
CASSLGYNNEQFF
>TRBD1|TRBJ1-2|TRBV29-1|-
TGCAGCGTTGGGACAGGGGAAGACTATGGCTACACCTTC
CSVGTGEDYGYTF
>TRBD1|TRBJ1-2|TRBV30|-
TGTCACGATACCGGGACAGTACTAAATGGCTACACCTTC
CHDTGTVLNGYTF